This T cell receptor beta chain was sequenced in a study of T cell responses to AZD1222 COVID-19 vaccine. Study-wide findings and caveats: Nearly half of the spike-specific TCRs reportedly recognize variant regions that carry no mutations. Clonal diversity may have been underestimated, and the donors were mostly white British, with more females than males.

Only in-frame clones appear in the TCRdb table, and some are missing; sequencing was by immunoSEQ multiplex PCR. The data contain approximately 140,000 clones, 85% to 90% of them singletons. Second-dose timings of about 4 or about 12 weeks were pooled. The CDR3 is 16 amino acids. The germline CDR1 and CDR2 sequences are SEHNR and FQNEAQ (reference sequence). V was pared by 4 bases and J by 5 bases, with 10 bases of the junction left unmatched. With respect to this clone: Its antigen is currently unknown.

The J gene is TRBJ2-5, the V gene TRBV7-9; 10 bases line up with TRBD1. The source is an adult who received the AZD1222 COVID-19 vaccine. The sample here was peripheral blood, taken 28 days after the second AZD1222 dose. Here the CDR3 DNA reads TGTGCCAGCAGCTCATTTAGACAGGGGGCGCGGGAGACCCAGTACTTC. Its protein product is CASSSFRQGARETQYF.